The next 2 T cell receptor beta chains were all read from a single sample in a study of OX40 agonist ivuxolimab in advanced cancers. Measured with immunoSEQ multiplex PCR; TCRdb has only the in-frame clones, and not every one. This sample has about 51,000 clones, with 70% to 80% found just once. Sequenced material: CD4+ or CD8+ T cells sorted from blood, taken in a trial of the OX40 agonist ivuxolimab. Source of these receptors: an adult with an advanced solid tumor such as melanoma, head and neck, liver or kidney cancer.

The rearrangement links TRBV5-1 to TRBJ2-7, with D possibly being TRBD1 (5 bases). This CDR3 has 14 residues. The V and J ends lost 0 bases and 2 bases respectively, with 9 bases between them. From germline, CDR1 is SGHRS and CDR2 YFSETQ. CDR3 sequence (DNA): TGCGCCAGCAGCTTGGATGACAGAACCTACGAGCAGTACTTC. It codes for CASSLDDRTYEQYF.

This rearrangement joins TRBV6-5 to TRBJ2-7, with 8 bases that match TRBD2. CDR3 length: 15 residues. Germline CDR1 reads MNHEY; CDR2 reads SVGAGI. The V segment lost 7 bases and the J segment 4 bases; nucleotides outside the gene matches: 12. The DNA for the CDR3 is TGTGCCAGCATCAAACGGAGCGGGAGTACTTACGAGCAGTACTTC. Amino acid sequence: CASIKRSGSTYEQYF.